A single sample is the source of the 16 T cell receptor beta chains below, sequenced in a study of cytomegalovirus exposure and HLA in healthy donors. Primers for the PCR totalled 60 Vbeta and 13 Jbeta. Data came from immunoSEQ multiplex PCR; TCRdb stores just in-frame clones and leaves some out. The sample shows 150,000 to 190,000 clones, 70% to 90% of them seen only once. Sample: PBMCs. Receptor source: a woman in her late teens or twenties in good health and CMV-seronegative.

This clone is a singleton in its sample. The chain employs TRBV19 and TRBJ1-5; D gene unclear. This CDR3 is 15 amino acids long. The V end was cut by 3 bases, the J end by 1 base, with 10 bases between. CDR1 is LNHDA and CDR2 is SQIVND in the germline V gene (reference sequence). CDR3 in DNA: TGTGCCAGTAGTATTGGTTCGGGGAGCAATCAGCCCCAGCATTTT. Protein product: CASSIGSGSNQPQHF. Variable domain in full (rest from reference TRBV19 and TRBJ1-5): DGGITQSPKYLFRKEGQNVTLSCEQNLNHDAMYWYRQDPGQGLRLIYYSQIVNDFQKGDIAEGYSVSREKKESFPLTVTSAQKNPTAFYLCASSIGSGSNQPQHFGDGTRLSIL.

V usage is TRBV4-3 and J usage is TRBJ1-2; 7 nucleotides agree with TRBD1. Trimming cost V 5 bases and J 6 bases; bases outside gene matches: 15. The CDR3 length is 16 residues. The germline gives CDR1 LGHNA, CDR2 YSLEER. CDR3 loop: CASSAGPQQGINGYTF. The CDR3 nucleotides are TGCGCCAGCAGCGCGGGTCCCCAACAGGGGATTAATGGCTACACCTTC.

The table lists this clone with a few counts. The chain is built from TRBV7-2 and TRBJ2-7; 8 bases line up with TRBD2. Germline lookup yields CDR1 SGHTA and CDR2 FQGNSA. The V segment lost 4 bases and the J segment 6 bases; nucleotides outside the gene matches: 8. The CDR3 is 14 residues long. The CDR3 region has the DNA TGTGCCAGCAGCTCTTCGCGGGGGGCCATCGAGCAGTACTTC. Protein: CASSSSRGAIEQYF.

This clone showed up just once. The gene calls are TRBV30 and TRBJ1-1; 10 nucleotides match TRBD1. This CDR3 has 13 residues. V lost 5 bases and J lost 4; bases outside the gene matches: 4. Germline V gene data show CDR1 as GTSNPN and CDR2 as SVGIG (reference sequence). The CDR3 is CAWAGQGSTEAFF. DNA of the CDR3: TGTGCCTGGGCGGGACAGGGGAGCACTGAAGCTTTCTTT.

The gene calls are TRBV5-4 and TRBJ1-1; 8 nucleotides match TRBD1. Germline loops: CDR1 SGHNT, CDR2 YYREEE (reference sequence). J lost 5 bases, V lost 4 bases, and 10 bases had no gene match. This CDR3 is built from 15 residues. The CDR3 region has the DNA TGTGCCAGCAGCCAACCCCAGGGGGCGCGGACTGAAGCTTTCTTT. Translating it yields CASSQPQGARTEAFF.

This sequence joins TRBV27 and TRBJ1-2; perhaps TRBD1 as D (5 bases). In germline, CDR1 is MNHEY, CDR2 SMNVEV (reference sequence). There are 15 residues in the CDR3. V was shortened by 2 bases and J by 7 bases, with 17 bases between the two germline ends. The CDR3 nucleotides read TGTGCCAGCAGTTTAAGCGGGGGGAAGTTCGGTGGCTACACCTTC. This translates into CASSLSGGKFGGYTF.

Only a few counts were recorded for this clone. The chain combines TRBV2 with TRBJ1-2; D not certain. Germline loops: CDR1 SNHLY, CDR2 FYNNEI. V lost 8 bases and J 0 bases, leaving 13 bases between the germline ends. This CDR3 contains 14 residues. The CDR3 loop reads CASRTGGSNYGYTF. The CDR3 nucleotides read TGTGCCAGCCGGACGGGAGGTTCTAACTATGGCTACACCTTC.

The gene calls are TRBV7-2 and TRBJ1-4; D unclear. With 2 bases removed from V and 12 bases from J, the gap between germline ends came to 10 bases. The CDR3 loop spans 12 amino acids. Germline CDR1 SGHTA, CDR2 FQGNSA. Here the CDR3 DNA reads TGTGCCAGCAGCTTAAGTCAGATCGAACTGTTTTTT. It encodes CASSLSQIELFF. Drawing the rest from reference TRBV7-2 and TRBJ1-4, the complete variable domain is GAGVSQSPSNKVTEKGKDVELRCDPISGHTALYWYRQSLGQGLEFLIYFQGNSAPDKSGLPSDRFSAERTGGSVSTLTIQRTQQEDSAVYLCASSLSQIELFFGSGTQLSVL.

The rearrangement links TRBV6-1 to TRBJ1-2, with no clear D. Germline lookup yields CDR1 MNHNS and CDR2 SASEGT. V lost 8 bases and J lost 5, with 21 bases in between. The CDR3 spans 15 residues. CDR3 residues: CASSSLPLGAYGYTF. As DNA, the CDR3 is TGTGCCAGCTCCTCCCTCCCCCTAGGAGCTTATGGCTACACCTTC.

The chain links TRBV27 to TRBJ1-4; possibly TRBD1 for D (5 bases). The CDR3 runs 14 residues. V shed 3 bases and J shed 5 bases, with 10 bases lying between them. Germline values: CDR1 MNHEY, CDR2 SMNVEV (reference sequence). For the CDR3, the DNA is TGTGCCAGCAGTTTGGACACCCTAAATGAAAAACTGTTTTTT. As protein: CASSLDTLNEKLFF.

This sequence joins TRBV27 and TRBJ1-1; D may be TRBD1 (5 bases). Trimming took off 5 bases at V and 5 bases at J, with 24 bases between the two ends. The CDR3 has 17 residues. Germline V gives CDR1 MNHEY, CDR2 SMNVEV (reference sequence). The CDR3 DNA is TGTGCCAGCAGTCTAGCCTGGGGGGATTCGGCGGAGACTGAAGCTTTCTTT. Protein sequence: CASSLAWGDSAETEAFF.

The chain carries TRBV9 and TRBJ2-3; 8 bases line up with TRBD2. Germline loops: CDR1 SGDLS, CDR2 YYNGEE. The J segment lost 2 bases and the V segment lost 3 bases, leaving 11 bases of the junction unmatched. This CDR3 is built from 17 residues. The CDR3 nucleotides are TGTGCCAGCAGCGGGAGACATTCAGCGGGAGTCACAGATACGCAGTATTTT. This translates into CASSGRHSAGVTDTQYF.

The rearrangement links TRBV19 to TRBJ2-3; 11 bases fit TRBD2. The V gene end was trimmed by 7 bases and the J gene end by 3 bases; junction bases not matched to a gene: 12. Germline V CDR1 and CDR2: LNHDA, SQIVND (reference sequence). The CDR3 is 17 amino acids. DNA of the CDR3: TGTGCCAGTACCCGCGTCCCTAGCGGGGGGCCTACAGATACGCAGTATTTT. This sequence encodes CASTRVPSGGPTDTQYF.

The J gene is TRBJ2-2, the V gene TRBV4-1; 14 nucleotides match TRBD2. The CDR3 covers 21 residues. V lost 0 bases and J lost 5; bases outside the gene matches: 14. Per the germline V gene, CDR1 is MGHRA and CDR2 is YSYEKL. CDR3: CASSQDSLRLAGGPGTGELFF. The CDR3 bases are TGCGCCAGCAGCCAAGATTCCCTGCGACTAGCGGGAGGGCCGGGAACCGGGGAGCTGTTTTTT.

The genes are TRBV6-6 and TRBJ1-2; no clear D. V was pared by 7 bases and J by 6 bases, with 21 bases between. The CDR3 has 15 amino acids. Looked up from germline, CDR1 is MNHNY and CDR2 is SVGAGI (reference sequence). The CDR3, as DNA: TGTGCCAGCAACTCACGTCCCGGGGTATTTGATGGCTACACCTTC. Residues: CASNSRPGVFDGYTF.

The chain carries TRBV4-1 and TRBJ2-7, with D uncertain. The CDR3 contains 15 residues. Between the trimmed V and J ends, which lost 1 base and 3 bases, there was a span of 13 bases. Germline V CDR1 and CDR2: MGHRA, YSYEKL. CDR3 protein: CASSQVGRSRYEQYF. The CDR3, as DNA: TGCGCCAGCAGCCAAGTCGGCAGGTCGCGCTACGAGCAGTACTTC.